This TCR beta chain derives from a study of blood T cell repertoires in COVID-19. Source study methods: Estimation of nucleated cell counts relied on the amplification of reference gene primers. Generated by immunoSEQ multiplex PCR, the TCRdb table keeps only in-frame clones and is missing some. That table gives V, J and clone size, and the DNA gave D and trimming. The sample has hundreds of thousands of clones, about 90% seen once; the top ten hold over 2%. V trimming: 6 bases; J trimming: 0 bases; junction bases outside the gene matches: 7. Germline-derived CDR1 and CDR2 are LNHDA and SQIVND (reference sequence). This CDR3 comprises 15 residues.

The chain recombines TRBV19 with TRBJ2-7, with 8 bases matching TRBD2. The clonotype comes from a woman in her sixties or seventies with COVID-19, enrolled during active disease. The material sequenced was peripheral blood. Written as DNA, the CDR3 is TGTGCCAGTAGAGATGCGGGGGGCCTCTCCTACGAGCAGTACTTC. This gives the protein CASRDAGGLSYEQYF.